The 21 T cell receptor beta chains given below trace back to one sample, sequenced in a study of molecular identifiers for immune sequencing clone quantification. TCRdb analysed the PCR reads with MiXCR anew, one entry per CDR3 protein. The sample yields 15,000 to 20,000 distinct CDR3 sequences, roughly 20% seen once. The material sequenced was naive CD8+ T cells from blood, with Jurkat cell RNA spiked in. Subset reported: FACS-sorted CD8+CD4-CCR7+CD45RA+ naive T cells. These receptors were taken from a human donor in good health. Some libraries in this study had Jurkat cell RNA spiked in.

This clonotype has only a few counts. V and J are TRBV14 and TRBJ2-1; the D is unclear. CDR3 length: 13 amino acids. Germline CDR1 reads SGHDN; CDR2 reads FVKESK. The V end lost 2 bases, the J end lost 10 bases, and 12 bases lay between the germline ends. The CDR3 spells CASSQFLDGEQFF. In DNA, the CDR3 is TGTGCCAGCAGCCAATTTTTAGACGGCGAGCAGTTCTTC.

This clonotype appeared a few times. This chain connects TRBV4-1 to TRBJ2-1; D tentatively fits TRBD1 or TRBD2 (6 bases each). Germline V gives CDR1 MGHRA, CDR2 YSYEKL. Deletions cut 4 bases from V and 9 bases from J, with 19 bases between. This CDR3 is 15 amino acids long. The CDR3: CASSPTGFLSGEQFF. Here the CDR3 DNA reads TGCGCCAGCAGCCCAACAGGGTTTCTTAGCGGTGAGCAGTTCTTC.

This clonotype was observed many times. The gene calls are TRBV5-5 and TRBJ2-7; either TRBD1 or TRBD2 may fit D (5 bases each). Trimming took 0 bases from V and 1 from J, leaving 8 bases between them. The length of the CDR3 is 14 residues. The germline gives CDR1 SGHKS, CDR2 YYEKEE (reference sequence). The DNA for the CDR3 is TGTGCCAGCAGCTTGGGGGACGGATCCTACGAGCAGTACTTC. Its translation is CASSLGDGSYEQYF.

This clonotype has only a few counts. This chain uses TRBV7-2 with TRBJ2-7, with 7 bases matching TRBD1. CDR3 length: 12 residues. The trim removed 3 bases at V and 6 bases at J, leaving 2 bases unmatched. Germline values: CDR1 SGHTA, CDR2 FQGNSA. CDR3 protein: CASSLGTAEQYF. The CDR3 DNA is TGTGCCAGCAGCTTGGGGACAGCCGAGCAGTACTTC.

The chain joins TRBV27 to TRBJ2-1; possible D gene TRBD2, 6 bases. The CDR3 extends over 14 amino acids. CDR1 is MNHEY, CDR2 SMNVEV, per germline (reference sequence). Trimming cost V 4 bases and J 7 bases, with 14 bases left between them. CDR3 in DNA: TGTGCCAGCAGTTCCTCGGGGGTAGAGAATGAGCAGTTCTTC. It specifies CASSSSGVENEQFF.

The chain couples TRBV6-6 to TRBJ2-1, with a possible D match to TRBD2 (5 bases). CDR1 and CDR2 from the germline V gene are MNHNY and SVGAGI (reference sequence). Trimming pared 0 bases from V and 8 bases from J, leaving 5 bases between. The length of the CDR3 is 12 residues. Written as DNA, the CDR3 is TGTGCCAGCAGTTACTCCGGGGATGAGCAGTTCTTC. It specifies CASSYSGDEQFF.

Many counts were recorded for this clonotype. CDR3 nucleotides: TGTGCCAGCATAAGAGGCGAGACCCAGTACTTC. This translates into CASIRGETQYF. The rearrangement joins TRBV27 to TRBJ2-5; unclear D gene. Trimming stripped 7 bases from V and 5 bases from J, with 8 bases between. The CDR3 totals 11 residues. CDR1 is MNHEY and CDR2 is SMNVEV in the germline V gene (reference sequence).

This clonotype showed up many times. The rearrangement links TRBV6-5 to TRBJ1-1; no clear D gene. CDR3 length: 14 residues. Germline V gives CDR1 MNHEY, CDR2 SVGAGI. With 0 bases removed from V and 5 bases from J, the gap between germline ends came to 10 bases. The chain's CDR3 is CASSYSEYRTEAFF. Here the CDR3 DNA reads TGTGCCAGCAGTTACTCGGAGTATCGTACTGAAGCTTTCTTT.

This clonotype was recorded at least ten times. The CDR3 spells CASSLAETQYF. The CDR3 DNA is TGTGCCAGCAGCTTAGCCGAGACCCAGTACTTC. The rearrangement links TRBV7-9 to TRBJ2-5, with unresolved D. The germline V and J ends were trimmed by 0 bases and 5 bases, with 1 base remaining between them. CDR1 SEHNR and CDR2 FQNEAQ come from the germline V gene (reference sequence). CDR3 length equals 11 residues.

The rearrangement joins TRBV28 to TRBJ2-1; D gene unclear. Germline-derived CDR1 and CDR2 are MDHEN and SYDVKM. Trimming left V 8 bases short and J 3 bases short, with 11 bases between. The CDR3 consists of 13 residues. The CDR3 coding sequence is TGTGCCAGCCGCCCGCTCCGCTACAATGAGCAGTTCTTC. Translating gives CASRPLRYNEQFF. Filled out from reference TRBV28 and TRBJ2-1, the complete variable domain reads DVKVTQSSRYLVKRTGEKVFLECVQDMDHENMFWYRQDPGLGLRLIYFSYDVKMKEKGDIPEGYSVSREKKERFSLILESASTNQTSMYLCASRPLRYNEQFFGPGTRLTVL.

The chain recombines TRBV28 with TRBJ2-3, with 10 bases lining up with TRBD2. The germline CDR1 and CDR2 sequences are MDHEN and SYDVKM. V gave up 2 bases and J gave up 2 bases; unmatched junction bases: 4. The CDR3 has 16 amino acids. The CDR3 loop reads CASSLGLAVITDTQYF. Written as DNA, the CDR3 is TGTGCCAGCAGTTTAGGACTAGCGGTGATCACAGATACGCAGTATTTT.

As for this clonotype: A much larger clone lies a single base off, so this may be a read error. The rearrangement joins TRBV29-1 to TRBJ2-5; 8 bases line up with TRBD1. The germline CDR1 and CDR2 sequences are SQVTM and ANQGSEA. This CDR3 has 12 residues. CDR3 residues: CGVVRDRETQYF. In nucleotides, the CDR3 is TGCGGCGTTGTGAGGGACAGGGAGACCCAGTACTTC.

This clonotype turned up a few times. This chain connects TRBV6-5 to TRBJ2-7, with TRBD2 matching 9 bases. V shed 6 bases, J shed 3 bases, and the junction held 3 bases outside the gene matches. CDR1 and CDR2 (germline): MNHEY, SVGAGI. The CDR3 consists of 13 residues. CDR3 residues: CASSLAGIYEQYF. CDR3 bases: TGTGCCAGCAGCCTAGCGGGGATCTACGAGCAGTACTTC.

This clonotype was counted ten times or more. CDR3 DNA sequence: TGTGCCAGCAGCCAAGAAGAGGGAAGAGTGATTGAAGCTTTCTTT. Protein product: CASSQEEGRVIEAFF. The V call is TRBV4-2, the J call TRBJ1-1; D is undetermined. Germline V lookup: CDR1 LGHNA, CDR2 YNFKEQ. The CDR3 has 15 amino acids. V was clipped by 0 bases and J by 7 bases, with 15 bases between them.

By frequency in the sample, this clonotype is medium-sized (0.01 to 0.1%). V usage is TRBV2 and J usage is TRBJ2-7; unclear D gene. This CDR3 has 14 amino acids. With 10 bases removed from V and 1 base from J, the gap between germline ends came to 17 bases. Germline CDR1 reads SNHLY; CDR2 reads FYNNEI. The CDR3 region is CATNRVTKSYEQYF. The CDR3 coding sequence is TGTGCCACTAATCGGGTCACGAAGTCCTACGAGCAGTACTTC.

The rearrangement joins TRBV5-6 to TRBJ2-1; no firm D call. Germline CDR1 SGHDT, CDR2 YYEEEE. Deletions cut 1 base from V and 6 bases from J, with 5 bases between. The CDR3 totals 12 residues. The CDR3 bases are TGTGCCAGCAGCTTGCAAGCCAATGAGCAGTTCTTC. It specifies CASSLQANEQFF.

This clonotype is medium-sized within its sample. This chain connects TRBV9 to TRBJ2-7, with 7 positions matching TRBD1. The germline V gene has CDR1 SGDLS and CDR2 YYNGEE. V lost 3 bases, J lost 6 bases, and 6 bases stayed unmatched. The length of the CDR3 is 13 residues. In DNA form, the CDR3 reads TGTGCCAGCAGCGGTAGACAGGGTCGCGAGCAGTACTTC. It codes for CASSGRQGREQYF.

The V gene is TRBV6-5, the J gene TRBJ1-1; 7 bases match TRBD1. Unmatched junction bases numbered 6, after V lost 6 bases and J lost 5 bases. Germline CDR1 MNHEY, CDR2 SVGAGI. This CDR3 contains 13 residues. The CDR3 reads CASSSHRGTEAFF. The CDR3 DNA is TGTGCCAGCAGCTCTCACAGGGGTACTGAAGCTTTCTTT.

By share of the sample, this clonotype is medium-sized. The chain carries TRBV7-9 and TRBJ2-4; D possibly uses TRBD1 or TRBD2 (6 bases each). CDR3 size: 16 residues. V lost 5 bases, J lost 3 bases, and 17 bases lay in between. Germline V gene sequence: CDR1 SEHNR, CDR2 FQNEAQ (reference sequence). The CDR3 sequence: CASSGVGGRGKNIQYF. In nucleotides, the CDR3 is TGTGCCAGCAGCGGCGTGGGGGGCCGGGGCAAAAACATTCAGTACTTC.

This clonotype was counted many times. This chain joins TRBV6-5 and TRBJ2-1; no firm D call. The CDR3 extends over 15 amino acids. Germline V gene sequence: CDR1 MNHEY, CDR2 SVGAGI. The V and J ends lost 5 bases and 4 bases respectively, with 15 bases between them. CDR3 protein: CASSKPPDFYNEQFF. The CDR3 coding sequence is TGTGCCAGCAGTAAGCCACCTGACTTTTACAATGAGCAGTTCTTC.

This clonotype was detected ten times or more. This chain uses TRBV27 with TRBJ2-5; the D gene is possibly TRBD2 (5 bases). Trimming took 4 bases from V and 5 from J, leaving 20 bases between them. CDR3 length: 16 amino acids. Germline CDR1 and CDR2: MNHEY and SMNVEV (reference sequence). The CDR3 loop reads CASSSRPARVQETQYF. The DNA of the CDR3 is TGTGCCAGCAGTTCCAGACCCGCGAGGGTGCAGGAGACCCAGTACTTC.